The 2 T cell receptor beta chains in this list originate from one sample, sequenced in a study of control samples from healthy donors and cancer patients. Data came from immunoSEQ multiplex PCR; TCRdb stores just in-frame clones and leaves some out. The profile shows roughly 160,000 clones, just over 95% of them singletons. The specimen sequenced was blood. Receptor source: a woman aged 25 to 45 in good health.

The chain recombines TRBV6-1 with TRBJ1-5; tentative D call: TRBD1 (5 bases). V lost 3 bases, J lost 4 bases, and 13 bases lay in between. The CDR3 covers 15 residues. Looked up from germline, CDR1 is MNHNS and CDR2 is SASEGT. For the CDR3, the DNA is TGTGCCAGCAGTGAGCTGACAGCTAGAAATCAGCCCCAGCATTTT. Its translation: CASSELTARNQPQHF.

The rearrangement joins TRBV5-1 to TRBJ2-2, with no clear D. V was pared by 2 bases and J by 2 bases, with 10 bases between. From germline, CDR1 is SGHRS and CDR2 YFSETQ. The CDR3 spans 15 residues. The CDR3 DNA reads TGCGCCAGCAGCTTAACTGGAACCAACACCGGGGAGCTGTTTTTT. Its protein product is CASSLTGTNTGELFF. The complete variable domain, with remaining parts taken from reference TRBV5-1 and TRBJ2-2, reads KAGVTQTPRYLIKTRGQQVTLSCSPISGHRSVSWYQQTPGQGLQFLFEYFSETQRNKGNFPGRFSGRQFSNSRSEMNVSTLELGDSALYLCASSLTGTNTGELFFGEGSRLTVL.